At least ten counts were recorded for the clone carrying this T cell receptor beta chain. Its specificity is unknown. This sample is drawn from a study of read filtering for tumor transcriptome and immune sequencing. Study at large: After DNase treatment, RNA was made into whole-transcriptome libraries.

Sampling of bone marrow took place during active disease in every patient. Study observations and caveats: Even smaller IR-seq throughput identified most shared clonotypes.

The germline gives CDR1 LGHDT, CDR2 YNNKEL (reference sequence). Trimming cost V 2 bases and J 2 bases, with 15 bases left between them. CDR3 size: 16 residues. From about 400 ng of RNA, a library with molecular barcoded alpha/delta and beta/gamma adaptors was made. TCRdb ran MiXCR on the reads and lists one entry per CDR3 protein. The sample has tens of thousands of distinct CDR3 sequences; approximately 13% are singletons. This TCR was sampled from a donor older than 35 with multiple myeloma. Sequenced sample: a population of CD138-negative cells sorted from bone marrow. The chain uses TRBV3-1 and TRBJ2-5, with D possibly matching TRBD1 (5 bases). CDR3 loop: CASSQNQGRGQETQYF. DNA of the CDR3: TGTGCCAGCAGCCAAAACCAGGGCCGAGGACAAGAGACCCAGTACTTC.